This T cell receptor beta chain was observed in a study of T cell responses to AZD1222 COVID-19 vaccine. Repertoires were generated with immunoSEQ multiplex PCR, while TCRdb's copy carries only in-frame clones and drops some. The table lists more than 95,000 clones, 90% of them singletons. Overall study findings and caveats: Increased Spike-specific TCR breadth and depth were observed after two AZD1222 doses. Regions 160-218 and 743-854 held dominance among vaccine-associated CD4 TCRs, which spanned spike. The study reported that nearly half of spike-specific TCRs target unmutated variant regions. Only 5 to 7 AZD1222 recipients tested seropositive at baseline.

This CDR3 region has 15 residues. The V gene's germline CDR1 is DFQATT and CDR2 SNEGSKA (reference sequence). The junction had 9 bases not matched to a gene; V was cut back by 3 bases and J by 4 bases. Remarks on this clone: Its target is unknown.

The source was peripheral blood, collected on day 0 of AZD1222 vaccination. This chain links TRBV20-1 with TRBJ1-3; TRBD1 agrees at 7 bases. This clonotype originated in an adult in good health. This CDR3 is CSASSSDREGNTIYF. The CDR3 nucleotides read TGCAGTGCTAGTTCTTCCGACAGGGAGGGAAACACCATATATTTT.